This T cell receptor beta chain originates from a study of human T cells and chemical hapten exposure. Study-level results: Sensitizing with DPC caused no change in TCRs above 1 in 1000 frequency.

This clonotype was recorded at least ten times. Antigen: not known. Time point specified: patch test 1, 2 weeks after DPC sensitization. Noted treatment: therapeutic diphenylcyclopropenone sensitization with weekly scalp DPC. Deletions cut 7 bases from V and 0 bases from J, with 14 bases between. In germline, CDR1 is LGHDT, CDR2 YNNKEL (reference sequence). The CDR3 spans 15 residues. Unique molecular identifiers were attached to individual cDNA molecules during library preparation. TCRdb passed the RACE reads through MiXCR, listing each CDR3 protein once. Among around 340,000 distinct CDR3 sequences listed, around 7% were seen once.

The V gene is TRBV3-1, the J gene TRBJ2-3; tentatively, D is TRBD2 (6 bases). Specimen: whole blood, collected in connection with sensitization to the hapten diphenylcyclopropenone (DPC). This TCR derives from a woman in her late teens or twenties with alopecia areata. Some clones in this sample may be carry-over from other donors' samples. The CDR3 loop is CASTPSGRSTDTQYF. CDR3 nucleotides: TGTGCCAGCACCCCAAGCGGGCGGAGCACAGATACGCAGTATTTT.